The rows below give T cell receptor beta chains drawn from one sample of a study of T cells in localized non-small cell lung cancer. TCRdb's copy holds only in-frame clones and misses some; the assay was immunoSEQ multiplex PCR. The data hold more than 35,000 clones, with approximately 90% observed a single time. Sequenced here: peripheral blood, sampled before any cancer treatment. The source is a female donor older than 55 with stage I lung adenocarcinoma. The CDR3 runs from the conserved cysteine through the conserved F or W. Fields, in order: V gene, CDR3 length, J gene, clone size, D gene, CDR3 DNA, CDR3 protein. The D gene is left open where the match is weak. Clone size is stated in some rows and not others, as once, few, many or a class when expanded.

V: TRBV7-9
length: 13
J: TRBJ2-5
size: -
D: -
DNA: TGTGCCAGCAGCTTGGAGAGAGGAGAGACCCAGTACTTC
CDR3: CASSLERGETQYF

V: TRBV2
length: 16
J: TRBJ2-3
size: -
D: -
DNA: TGTGCCAGCATTACCCCCCGCAGAGGGGGCACAGATACGCAGTATTTT
CDR3: CASITPRRGGTDTQYF

V: TRBV5-1
length: 13
J: TRBJ1-1
size: -
D: TRBD1
DNA: TGCGCCAGCAGCGCCGCAGGGGGCGCTGAAGCTTTCTTT
CDR3: CASSAAGGAEAFF

V: TRBV7-8
length: 13
J: TRBJ1-4
size: -
D: -
DNA: TGTGCCAGCAGCGATTATATGGAAGAAAAACTGTTTTTT
CDR3: CASSDYMEEKLFF

V: TRBV9
length: 14
J: TRBJ1-1
size: -
D: -
DNA: TGTGCCAGCAGCCATTCTTCAGGGGATACTGAAGCTTTCTTT
CDR3: CASSHSSGDTEAFF

V: TRBV2
length: 15
J: TRBJ1-4
size: -
D: -
DNA: TGTGCCAGCACTCCGGACGTAGCAACTAATGAAAAACTGTTTTTT
CDR3: CASTPDVATNEKLFF

V: TRBV11-2
length: 14
J: TRBJ2-1
size: -
D: -
DNA: TGTGCCAGCAGCTTATCGGACAGAGTTGGTGAGCAGTTCTTC
CDR3: CASSLSDRVGEQFF

V: TRBV11-2
length: 16
J: TRBJ2-4
size: -
D: TRBD1
DNA: TGTGCCAGCAGCTTAGTGACAGGGATGGTGGGGAACATTCAGTACTTC
CDR3: CASSLVTGMVGNIQYF

V: TRBV5-1
length: 15
J: TRBJ2-3
size: -
D: TRBD2
DNA: TGCGCCAGCAGCAGTACTAGCGGGGGGTCCGATACGCAGTATTTT
CDR3: CASSSTSGGSDTQYF

V: TRBV2
length: 18
J: TRBJ1-6
size: -
D: TRBD1
DNA: TGTGCCAGCAGTTTCTCCGGGACAGGGAGCTCCTATAATTCACCCCTCCACTTT
CDR3: CASSFSGTGSSYNSPLHF

V: TRBV7-3
length: 12
J: TRBJ2-7
size: -
D: -
DNA: TGTGCCAGCAGCCCGGGATCCTACGAGCAGTACTTC
CDR3: CASSPGSYEQYF

V: TRBV5-6
length: 16
J: TRBJ1-2
size: -
D: -
DNA: TGTGCCAGCAGCCAGCCGGGATTTAGTTTATCCTATGGCTACACCTTC
CDR3: CASSQPGFSLSYGYTF

V: TRBV9
length: 15
J: TRBJ2-7
size: -
D: -
DNA: TGTGCCAGCAGCGTAGCGGCAGGATTAAACTACGAGCAGTACTTC
CDR3: CASSVAAGLNYEQYF

V: TRBV11-2
length: 15
J: TRBJ2-6
size: -
D: TRBD2
DNA: TGTGCCAGTCGGGGGGTCCGCTCTGGGGCCAACGTCCTGACTTTC
CDR3: CASRGVRSGANVLTF

V: TRBV7-9
length: 16
J: TRBJ2-3
size: -
D: TRBD2
DNA: TGTGCCAGCAGCTCCCTAGCGGGGGGCGGCACAGATACGCAGTATTTT
CDR3: CASSSLAGGGTDTQYF

V: TRBV9
length: 13
J: TRBJ2-1
size: few
D: -
DNA: TGTGCCAGCAGCGGCCGGGACCTCAATGAGCAGTTCTTC
CDR3: CASSGRDLNEQFF

V: TRBV27
length: 15
J: TRBJ1-1
size: -
D: -
DNA: TGTGCCAGCAGTCCCGGGCGGAAGGGTAACACTGAAGCTTTCTTT
CDR3: CASSPGRKGNTEAFF

V: TRBV28
length: 12
J: TRBJ2-3
size: once
D: -
DNA: TGTGCCAGCAGCCTCTCGGCTTATACGCAGTATTTT
CDR3: CASSLSAYTQYF

V: TRBV5-1
length: 16
J: TRBJ2-3
size: -
D: TRBD2
DNA: TGCGCCAGTAGCTTGTTGGTAGCGGGGAGCACAGATACGCAGTATTTT
CDR3: CASSLLVAGSTDTQYF

V: TRBV7-9
length: 14
J: TRBJ2-7
size: -
D: -
DNA: TGTGCCAGCAGCTTAGTTAACCTGGTACATGAGCAGTACTTC
CDR3: CASSLVNLVHEQYF

V: TRBV9
length: 17
J: TRBJ2-1
size: few
D: TRBD2
DNA: TGTGCCAGCAGCCCGAGGGGACTAGCCAGCTCCTACAATGAGCAGTTCTTC
CDR3: CASSPRGLASSYNEQFF

V: TRBV6-1
length: 14
J: TRBJ1-2
size: -
D: -
DNA: TGTGCCAGCAGTGAACAGGCGAAAGTCTATGGCTACACCTTC
CDR3: CASSEQAKVYGYTF

V: TRBV4-1
length: 12
J: TRBJ2-7
size: once
D: -
DNA: TGCGCCAGCAGCCAAGATAGGCAGATCCAGTACTTC
CDR3: CASSQDRQIQYF

V: TRBV20-1
length: 11
J: TRBJ1-2
size: -
D: -
DNA: TGCAGTGCTAGATTCCAGGGGGGCTACACCTTC
CDR3: CSARFQGGYTF

V: TRBV19
length: 13
J: TRBJ1-4
size: once
D: -
DNA: TGTGCCAGTAGTATAGACCGTAATGAAAAACTGTTTTTT
CDR3: CASSIDRNEKLFF

V: TRBV7-2
length: 14
J: TRBJ2-1
size: -
D: -
DNA: TGTGCCAGCAGCTTAGCTGCCCCGAGGCATGAGCAGTTCTTC
CDR3: CASSLAAPRHEQFF

V: TRBV9
length: 14
J: TRBJ1-2
size: once
D: -
DNA: TGTGCCAGCAGCGCCCTGACAGGTTTCGATGGCTACACCTTC
CDR3: CASSALTGFDGYTF

V: TRBV7-9
length: 13
J: TRBJ1-2
size: -
D: -
DNA: TGTGCCAGCAGCGTCGGACAGAACTATGGCTACACCTTC
CDR3: CASSVGQNYGYTF

V: TRBV19
length: 15
J: TRBJ2-3
size: once
D: TRBD1
DNA: TGTGCCAGTAGCATTCAAGGACAGGGGGGCGATACGCAGTATTTT
CDR3: CASSIQGQGGDTQYF

V: TRBV15
length: 12
J: TRBJ2-5
size: once
D: -
DNA: TGTGCCACCACGGCCGGCCAAGAGACCCAGTACTTC
CDR3: CATTAGQETQYF

V: TRBV10-2
length: 13
J: TRBJ1-2
size: -
D: -
DNA: TGCGCCAGCAGTGACCCAGGAGCTTATGGCTACACCTTC
CDR3: CASSDPGAYGYTF

V: TRBV29-1
length: 12
J: TRBJ2-7
size: -
D: -
DNA: TGCAGCGTTGTTAAAGGCTGGAACGAGCAGTACTTC
CDR3: CSVVKGWNEQYF

V: TRBV6-1
length: 15
J: TRBJ2-3
size: -
D: TRBD2
DNA: TGTGCCAGCAGTGGTCCGGGACTAGGTAGAGATACGCAGTATTTT
CDR3: CASSGPGLGRDTQYF

V: TRBV2
length: 14
J: TRBJ1-1
size: -
D: -
DNA: TGTGCCAGCAGGGAAGGACGGGGGGGTCGTGAAGCTTTCTTT
CDR3: CASREGRGGREAFF

V: TRBV4-2
length: 16
J: TRBJ1-5
size: -
D: TRBD1
DNA: TGTGCCAGCAGCCAAGTCTGGGACAGGGCGGGTCAGCCCCAGCATTTT
CDR3: CASSQVWDRAGQPQHF

V: TRBV7-8
length: 15
J: TRBJ1-2
size: -
D: TRBD1
DNA: TGTGCCAGCAGCTTGGTGACAGGGGGTAACTATGGCTACACCTTC
CDR3: CASSLVTGGNYGYTF

V: TRBV5-1
length: 16
J: TRBJ2-3
size: -
D: -
DNA: TGCGCCAGCAGCTTGGGGGTGACATCGGGCCCCGATACGCAGTATTTT
CDR3: CASSLGVTSGPDTQYF

V: TRBV7-8
length: 14
J: TRBJ1-1
size: once
D: -
DNA: TGTGCCAGCAGCTTGAGGGAGAAATCAAGGGGCGCTTTCTTT
CDR3: CASSLREKSRGAFF

V: TRBV12-5
length: 16
J: TRBJ1-2
size: once
D: -
DNA: TGTGCTAGTGGTTTGGCTTATCAGGGAAGTGGCTATGGCTACACCTTC
CDR3: CASGLAYQGSGYGYTF

V: TRBV5-8
length: 12
J: TRBJ1-5
size: -
D: -
DNA: TGTGCCAGCAGCTTAGGGCGTCAGCCCCAGCATTTT
CDR3: CASSLGRQPQHF

V: TRBV9
length: 15
J: TRBJ1-4
size: few
D: -
DNA: TGTGCCAGCAGTGGGAGGACAAGCGATGGTGTAAAACTGTTTTTT
CDR3: CASSGRTSDGVKLFF